The subject of this entry is one T cell receptor beta chain. A single count supports this clone. No antigen is known for it. No quality values exist for individual bases; no much larger clone is one base distant. These data originate in a study of cytomegalovirus exposure and HLA in healthy donors (dated by TCRdb to about 2017). Broadly, across the study: In an earlier analysis of 587 of the donors, approximately 300 Gb of sequence data and some 100 million unique TCR beta sequences from 150 million to 200 million T cells were reported. Roughly 300 gigabases of sequencing data and approximately 85 million unique TCR sequences were included in an early release covering under 650 HLA-typed donors. Among the approximately 420 genotyped donors, about 85% belonged to the genetic ancestry cluster associated with self-reported Caucasian donors. The study aimed to test whether cataloging public T cell receptors could reveal signatures of past pathogen exposure. The study profiled the T cell repertoires of 500 to 800 subjects by immunosequencing and related them to cytomegalovirus serostatus. A separate validation cohort of 100 to 150 different subjects was used in addition to the 666-subject first cohort. To predict cytomegalovirus infection status, the study brought together high-throughput TCR immunosequencing, statistical association of individual TCRs with disease status, and machine learning. In a later analysis, previously published TCR beta repertoires from 550 to 700 donors were re-analyzed and high-resolution HLA genotyping was added so that TCR occurrence patterns could be studied. Rather than using new phenotypic data, the later analysis identified candidate immune exposures from TCR beta sequences and from how often those sequences occurred across donors. To decide whether each TCR beta V gene segment behaved as functional or pseudogenic, an earlier analysis of approximately 600 of the donors relied on high-throughput TCR beta sequencing. Donor age, sex, ethnicity and CMV serostatus were collected together with the repertoire data. In a later genetic analysis, genome-wide SNP genotypes for about 55% of the 666 donors were used, and that subset was treated as a discovery cohort. All discovery cohort repertoires had been generated on a single sequencing platform. Both class I and class II loci were covered by HLA typing, at four-digit resolution. The number of typed donors differed by locus: about 620-640 for A, B, C, DRB1 and DQB1; some 540 for DQA1; about 600 for DPA1; and roughly 490 for DPB1. Roughly five DR-DQ haplotypes were handled as single units for association and clustering because linkage in the cohort was strong. On average, approximately 250,000 unique TCR beta nucleotide sequences were sequenced per donor among a few hundred genotyped donors of the cohort, with roughly 20% of those sequences being non-productive.

The method was the immunoSEQ multiplex PCR assay. A mixture of 60 forward primers for TCR Vbeta segments and 13 reverse primers for TCR Jbeta segments was used in the multiplex PCR. Amplification of the CDR3 region of rearranged TCR beta genes was performed with a multiplex PCR assay on genomic DNA. Amplified TCR beta libraries were sequenced as 87-base-pair reads on the Illumina HiSeq System. The original pipeline was this. In a later analysis, tens of millions of unique TCR beta chains were counted across the 500 to 700 repertoires, and roughly 9.9 million of these chains were shared by at least two donors. Raw reads were error-corrected and collapsed into unique sequences with a nearest-neighbor algorithm that merged closely related sequences to remove PCR and sequencing errors. CDR3 sequences were aligned to IMGT reference sequences to assign V, D and J gene segments. For a sequence to be retained, at least a six-nucleotide match to both a V gene segment and a J gene segment was required. Rearrangements were classified as productive when the CDR3 lacked stop codons and remained in frame with V and J, and all other rearrangements were classified as non-productive. CDR3 was defined according to IMGT convention as the region running from the second conserved V-encoded cysteine to the conserved J-encoded phenylalanine. The earlier analysis of some 540 of the donors excluded any sequence lacking an unambiguous match to a single V gene segment. An earlier analysis of 587 of the donors called V segments functional above 56.7% productive rearrangements and segregating when the between-donor standard deviation exceeded 5%. To diagnose cytomegalovirus status from the catalog of TCR beta chain sequences, a statistical classification framework was built. A later analysis assigned V and J genes by comparing TCR nucleotide sequences with IMGT/GENE-DB human TR gene sequences. In a later analysis, CDR3 sequences and most-parsimonious VDJ recombination scenarios were assigned using the TCRdist pipeline. In a later analysis, each TCR beta chain was defined by its CDR3 amino acid sequence together with its V-gene family, and reads lacking a unique V-gene family were excluded. In a later analysis, 500 to 650 highly shared, low-generation-probability nucleotide sequences were removed to address suspected cross-contamination and a sequencing artifact. For each public chain, a later analysis derived a clonal expansion index from normalized ranks of inferred template counts within each repertoire. Generation probabilities in a later analysis came from a VDJ recombination model fitted to out-of-frame rearrangements, and those results were checked against IGoR. Hypergeometric tests were used in a later analysis to score TCR-TCR, TCR-HLA and TCR-CMV co-occurrence, with a repertoire-size bias correction applied to the TCR pairs. False discovery rates were estimated in a later analysis by permuting HLA or CMV assignments 20 times. In a later analysis, co-occurring TCRs were grouped using DBSCAN, with TCRdist sequence similarity added in when clustering inside HLA-allele-positive subsets. Co-occurrence clustering excluded repertoires with fewer than 30,000 or more than 120,000 public chains, plus five with anomalous nucleotide sharing. TCRdb limited this immuneACCESS table to in-frame rearrangements with V and J called. A share of clones is missing; checked studies link under half to unresolved V genes, and the rest is unexplained. V and J calls and clone size are as listed in that table; D and trimming were resolved from the DNA. The table for this sample lists 180,000 or so clones; nearly 80% of them were counted only once. The ten biggest clones cover 2.9% of the sample.

In total, roughly 670 healthy bone marrow donors made up the cohort. At the time of sampling, all cohort members were nominally healthy, though unrecorded immune exposures were likely present. The donor was CMV seronegative and belonged to the group of 352 seronegative cohort members. A peripheral blood sample was collected from each donor, and TCR beta sequencing was performed on peripheral blood mononuclear cells. Genomic DNA extraction from the blood cell samples was performed with the Qiagen DNeasy Blood Extraction Kit. General study outcomes and caveats: A cluster of highly shared sequence variants was judged likely to be a technical artifact of the sequencing pipeline. Some 15 rarely observed V segments, including chromosome 9 orphons, were excluded from the earlier analysis of a few hundred of the donors because counts were too low. A later analysis found that TCR association rates varied across HLA loci, with DRB1 alleles showing the most associated TCRs and HLA-C alleles the fewest. The cohort was sequenced for TCR beta chains only, and without alpha or paired-chain data the features that could be detected were limited. A later analysis reported that several top co-occurrence clusters appeared linked to parvovirus B19, influenza, CMV and Epstein-Barr virus. Roughly uniform sequencing depth across donors was assumed in presence/absence analyses, although this assumption may not hold. For the cohort, immune exposure information was limited to CMV serostatus. In a later genetic analysis, a missense DCLRE1C variant was associated with V-gene and J-gene trimming of TCR beta chains, and the association was replicated in an independent cohort. A later analysis found that most CMV-associated TCR beta chains appeared HLA-restricted, with HLA associations seemingly driven largely by CMV exposure. Specific HLA alleles were associated with over 15,000 TCR beta sequences at a false discovery rate of 0.05 in a later analysis. While some public TCRs were present in many individuals, most TCR sequences turned up only very rarely across donors. Correlated functional status among segregating V segments might be attributable to linkage disequilibrium, but an unknown experimental factor could not be ruled out. Cytomegalovirus status was reported to be diagnosed by the classifier with high specificity and sensitivity in both the original and validation cohorts. Because some donors lacked HLA typing at each locus, the association tests relied only on the typed subset. The study gave a list of about 160 TCR beta chains associated with cytomegalovirus. Because the 87-base-pair reads could not distinguish some IMGT-functional V segments, including TRBV6-2 and TRBV6-3, those segments were excluded. Strong co-occurrence of HLA alleles, especially DR and DQ, made assigning TCR associations to individual alleles difficult. The authors suggested that the approach could potentially be extended to other disease states and immunological phenotypes. Compared with the approximately 710-donor mean, donors in an Asian-associated ancestry cluster had fewer N-insertions in productive TCRs, according to a later genetic analysis. A further reported finding was that TCR beta sequences accurately predicted the HLA-A and HLA-B alleles for most subjects in the first cohort. Three of the identified cytomegalovirus-associated TCR beta chains were confirmed in vitro to be specific for cytomegalovirus antigens. In a later analysis, HLA-associated TCR beta chains showed more clonal expansion and lower generation probabilities than non-associated chains that were equally common. In an earlier analysis of fewer than 700 of the donors, most TCR beta V segments appeared in productive rearrangements about 87% or about 30% of the time, broadly matching IMGT annotations.

From the germline V gene (reference sequence), CDR1 is MNHEY and CDR2 is SMNVEV. The CDR3 spans 13 residues, from the cysteine through the phenylalanine. Left in the record is the CDR3 DNA by itself, 39 bases read in frame from the first base. V is pared back by 3 bases and J by 11 bases, with 16 bases lying between the germline termini. The sequence was obtained from a female donor in good health and CMV-seronegative. Sequencing input: PBMCs. This chain joins TRBV27 to TRBJ1-1, with a weak D call of TRBD1 (6 bases match). The CDR3 has the sequence CASSFGGQMGAFF. DNA sequence: TGTGCCAGCAGTTTTGGTGGACAGATGGGTGCTTTCTTT.